The 17 T cell receptor beta chains below were found in one sample sequenced in a study of Graves' ophthalmopathy and Graves' hyperthyroidism. Beta-chain TCR CDR3 regions were amplified from RNA transcripts. Second-round multiplex PCR came after first-round RT-PCR with HTBI primers. TCRdb independently ran MiXCR on the multiplex PCR reads; one entry per CDR3 protein. In the table there are roughly 350,000 distinct CDR3 sequences, 17% of which are singletons. Sequencing was performed on peripheral blood. These receptors were taken from an adult woman with stable Graves' hyperthyroidism.

The CDR3 is CAWTGRETQYF. For the CDR3, the DNA is TGTGCCTGGACAGGCAGAGAGACCCAGTACTTC. The chain links TRBV30 to TRBJ2-5; D remains unclear. In germline, CDR1 is GTSNPN, CDR2 SVGIG (reference sequence). V lost 4 bases and J 4 bases, leaving 7 bases between the germline ends. This CDR3 has 11 amino acids.

There are many counts of this clonotype. The chain recombines TRBV20-1 with TRBJ2-2; 7 bases agree with TRBD1. V shed 6 bases, J shed 4 bases, and the junction held 5 bases outside the gene matches. Germline V gene data show CDR1 as DFQATT and CDR2 as SNEGSKA (reference sequence). There are 13 residues in the CDR3. Here the CDR3 reads CSARDSFTGELFF. The CDR3 DNA is TGCAGTGCCCGGGACAGCTTCACCGGGGAGCTGTTTTTT.

This clonotype occurred many times. The chain joins TRBV7-8 to TRBJ2-7; a possible D gene is TRBD1 (5 bases). V was clipped by 4 bases and J by 2 bases, with 15 bases between them. The CDR3 spans 15 residues. CDR1 and CDR2 (germline): SGHVS, FQNEAQ. The CDR3 reads CASSSTPGSPYEQYF. The CDR3 DNA follows: TGTGCCAGCAGCTCAACCCCAGGGTCCCCCTACGAGCAGTACTTC. The full variable domain, its missing parts supplied by reference TRBV7-8 and TRBJ2-7, is GAGVSQSPRYKVAKRGQDVALRCDPISGHVSLFWYQQALGQGPEFLTYFQNEAQLDKSGLPSDRFFAERPEGSVSTLKIQRTQQEDSAVYLCASSSTPGSPYEQYFGPGTRLTVT.

This clonotype appeared many times. The gene calls are TRBV7-2 and TRBJ2-5; the D gene is possibly TRBD2 (5 bases). Germline-derived CDR1 and CDR2 are SGHTA and FQGNSA. V shed 5 bases and J shed 4 bases, with 14 bases lying between them. CDR3 size: 14 residues. The CDR3 sequence: CASSLDWVRETQYF. CDR3 bases: TGTGCCAGCAGCCTGGACTGGGTTCGAGAGACCCAGTACTTC.

On this clonotype itself: A much larger clone lies one base from this, so it may be a read error. J is TRBJ2-7 and V is TRBV6-5, with D uncertain. The CDR3 extends over 14 amino acids. Trimming cost V 4 bases and J 2 bases, with 12 bases left between them. Per the germline V gene, CDR1 is MNHEY and CDR2 is SVGAGI. CDR3 coding DNA: TGTGCCAGCAGTTTCCCAGGACGGACCTACGAGCAGTACTTC. This codes for CASSFPGRTYEQYF.

Of note for this clonotype: The junction differs from germline at one of its ends, possibly a read error. The chain recombines TRBV12-3 or TRBV12-4 with TRBJ1-3; possibly TRBD1 for D (5 bases). This CDR3 region has 15 residues. This CDR3 reads CASRTDRSSGNTICF. The CDR3 DNA follows: TGTGCCAGCAGGACAGACAGAAGCTCTGGAAACACCATATGTTTT.

The J gene is TRBJ1-1, the V gene TRBV12-3 or TRBV12-4; D remains unclear. V lost 4 bases and J lost 5, with 17 bases in between. CDR3 length: 15 amino acids. CDR3 DNA: TGTGCCAGCAGTTCCCAGGAGTTTATAGGGACTGAAGCTTTCTTT. Protein sequence: CASSSQEFIGTEAFF.

The table lists this clonotype with many counts. The V call is TRBV12-3 or TRBV12-4, the J call TRBJ2-7, with D maybe TRBD2 (6 bases). The V and J ends lost 4 bases and 6 bases respectively, with 16 bases between them. The CDR3 is made up of 14 amino acids. This chain's CDR3 is CASSWTGDFSEQYF. Here the CDR3 DNA reads TGTGCCAGCAGTTGGACGGGAGACTTCTCCGAGCAGTACTTC.

In its sample, this clonotype was seen many times. In DNA form, the CDR3 reads TGTGCCAGCAGCTCTAGACAGGAAGCATATGGCTACACCTTC. Residues: CASSSRQEAYGYTF. This sequence joins TRBV7-9 and TRBJ1-2, with a tentative D call TRBD1 (6 bases). Germline assignment: CDR1 SEHNR and CDR2 FQNEAQ (reference sequence). This CDR3 has 14 residues. V was trimmed by 4 bases and J by 5 bases, leaving 14 bases between them.

Many counts were recorded for this clonotype. The genes are TRBV6-1 and TRBJ2-6, with 7 bases that match TRBD1. V was pared by 6 bases and J by 4 bases, with 6 bases of the junction left unmatched. The V gene's germline CDR1 is MNHNS and CDR2 SASEGT. This CDR3 has 15 residues. CDR3 sequence (DNA): TGTGCCAGCAGGCGGACAGGTCTGGGGGCCAACGTCCTGACTTTC. Translation gives CASRRTGLGANVLTF.

This clonotype was counted only a few times. The genes are TRBV6-2 or TRBV6-3 and TRBJ2-7, with TRBD2 matching over 13 bases. The J segment lost 0 bases and the V segment lost 2 bases, leaving 7 bases of the junction unmatched. CDR1 MNHEY and CDR2 SVGEGT come from the germline V gene. The CDR3 sequence is 18 residues long. For the CDR3, the DNA is TGTGCCAGCAGTTACGAGACTAGCGGGAGGACCAACTCCTACGAGCAGTACTTC. Translated: CASSYETSGRTNSYEQYF.

A single count supports this clonotype. This chain connects TRBV6-5 to TRBJ2-7; no clear D. Germline V gene sequence: CDR1 MNHEY, CDR2 SVGAGI. There are 11 residues in the CDR3. Trimming removed 2 bases from V and 7 bases from J, with 6 bases in between. CDR3 coding DNA: TGTGCCAGCAGTTACGTATGGGAGCAGTACTTC. Its translation is CASSYVWEQYF.

This clonotype was counted between two and nine times. J is TRBJ2-5 and V is TRBV6-1, with D possibly being TRBD1 (6 bases). Trimming removed 1 base from V and 5 bases from J, with 11 bases in between. The length of the CDR3 is 14 residues. Germline-derived CDR1 and CDR2 are MNHNS and SASEGT. CDR3 nucleotides: TGTGCCAGCAGTGAAGGTATCCAGGGGGAGACCCAGTACTTC. This gives the protein CASSEGIQGETQYF.

Remarks on this clonotype: Possible read error: a much larger clone is one base away. This chain joins TRBV6-2 or TRBV6-3 and TRBJ1-1, with 7 bases fitting TRBD1. This CDR3 has 15 amino acids. The V segment lost 6 bases and the J segment 4 bases; nucleotides outside the gene matches: 11. Germline V gene lookup returns CDR1 MNHEY and CDR2 SVGEGT. CDR3 in amino acids: CASSRATGPTTEAFF. DNA of the CDR3: TGTGCCAGCAGCCGCGCGACAGGGCCGACCACTGAAGCTTTCTTT.

As to this clonotype: The junction departs from the called germline gene at one end, perhaps through a read error. V usage is TRBV7-2 and J usage is TRBJ2-6; 7 nucleotides line up with TRBD2. Germline CDR1 SGHTA, CDR2 FQGNSA. The CDR3 runs to 14 residues. CDR3 amino acids: CASSRLAGANVLSF. CDR3 nucleotides: TGTGCCAGCAGCCGACTAGCTGGGGCCAACGTCCTGAGTTTC. Looking up the rest from reference TRBV7-2 and TRBJ2-6 gives the full variable domain: GAGVSQSPSNKVTEKGKDVELRCDPISGHTALYWYRQSLGQGLEFLIYFQGNSAPDKSGLPSDRFSAERTGGSVSTLTIQRTQQEDSAVYLCASSRLAGANVLSFGAGSRLTVL.

Worth noting for this clonotype: Germline and junction disagree at one end, which may indicate a read error. The rearrangement links TRBV10-2 to TRBJ1-1; tentative D call: TRBD1 (6 bases). Germline CDR1 reads WSHSY; CDR2 reads SAAADI. The CDR3 consists of 12 residues. The CDR3 coding sequence is TGCGCCAGCGGACTGCGGGACACTGATGCTTTCTTT. It translates to CASGLRDTDAFF.

This clonotype came up many times. The chain couples TRBV12-3 or TRBV12-4 to TRBJ2-7, with D uncertain. The CDR3 has 13 amino acids. Trimming removed 1 base from V and 3 bases from J, with 7 bases in between. The CDR3 DNA reads as TGTGCCAGCAGTTTAGATCCTCTCTACGAGCAGTACTTC. Translated, it gives CASSLDPLYEQYF.